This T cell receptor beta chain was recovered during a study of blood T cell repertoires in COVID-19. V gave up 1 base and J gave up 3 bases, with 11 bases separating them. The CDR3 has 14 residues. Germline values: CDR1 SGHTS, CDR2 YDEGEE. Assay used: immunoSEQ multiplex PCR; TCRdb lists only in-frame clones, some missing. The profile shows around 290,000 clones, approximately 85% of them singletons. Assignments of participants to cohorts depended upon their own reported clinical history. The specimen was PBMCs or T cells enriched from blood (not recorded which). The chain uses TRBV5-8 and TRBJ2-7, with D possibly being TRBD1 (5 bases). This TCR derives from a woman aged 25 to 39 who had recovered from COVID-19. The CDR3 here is CASSLLLQDYEQYF. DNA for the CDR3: TGTGCCAGCAGCTTGTTGCTACAGGACTACGAGCAGTACTTC.